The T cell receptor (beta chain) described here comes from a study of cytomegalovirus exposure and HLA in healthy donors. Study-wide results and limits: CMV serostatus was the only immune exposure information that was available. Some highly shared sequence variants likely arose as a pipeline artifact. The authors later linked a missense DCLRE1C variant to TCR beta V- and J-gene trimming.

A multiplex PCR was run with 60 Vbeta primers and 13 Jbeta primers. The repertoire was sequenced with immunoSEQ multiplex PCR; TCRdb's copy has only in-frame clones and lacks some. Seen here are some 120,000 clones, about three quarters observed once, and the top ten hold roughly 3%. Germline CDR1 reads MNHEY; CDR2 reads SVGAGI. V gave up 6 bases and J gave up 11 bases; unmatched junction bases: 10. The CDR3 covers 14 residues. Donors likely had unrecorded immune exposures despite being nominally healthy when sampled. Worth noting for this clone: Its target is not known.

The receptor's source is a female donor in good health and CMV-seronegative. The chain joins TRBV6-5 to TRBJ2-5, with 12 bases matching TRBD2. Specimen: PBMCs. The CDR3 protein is CASSPGLAGTKQYF. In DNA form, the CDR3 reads TGTGCCAGCAGCCCCGGACTAGCGGGGACGAAGCAGTACTTC.